The clone carrying this TCR beta chain was observed many times. The data originate from a study of patients and donors after allogeneic stem cell transplantation. Germline CDR1 MNHEY, CDR2 SVGAGI. V was clipped by 2 bases and J by 5 bases; unmatched bases: 7. The CDR3 is made up of 16 amino acids. TCRdb called the RT-PCR reads again in MiXCR, with one record for every CDR3 protein. This table holds 390,000 or so distinct CDR3 sequences, roughly 17% found once. This clonotype originated in a human donor who was either an allogeneic HSCT recipient or a stem cell or donor lymphocyte infusion donor (not recorded which). It is not recorded whose cells these are; they may come from a transplant donor. Material for sequencing was blood, either unsorted or a sorted T cell fraction (not recorded which). J is TRBJ2-2 and V is TRBV6-5; TRBD1 agrees at 8 bases. Here the CDR3 reads CASSYDGRGQTGELFF. The CDR3 DNA reads as TGTGCCAGCAGTTACGACGGCAGGGGGCAGACCGGGGAGCTGTTTTTT.